Listed below are T cell receptor beta chains from one sample, sequenced in a study of OX40 agonist ivuxolimab in advanced cancers. Repertoires were generated with immunoSEQ multiplex PCR, while TCRdb's copy carries only in-frame clones and drops some. The repertoire has around 53,000 clones, approximately 88% of them found once; the top ten carry approximately 13%. Sequenced material: CD4+ or CD8+ T cells sorted from blood, taken in a trial of the OX40 agonist ivuxolimab. These receptors all stem from an adult with an advanced solid tumor such as melanoma, head and neck, liver or kidney cancer. CDR3s include the opening cysteine and the closing phenylalanine or tryptophan. Fields, in order: J gene, V gene, D gene, CDR3 protein. D genes are given only for firm matches.

J gene: TRBJ1-2
V gene: TRBV28
D gene: .
CDR3 protein: CASGDYGYTF

J gene: TRBJ1-1
V gene: TRBV6-1
D gene: .
CDR3 protein: CASTLGGGPTEAFF

J gene: TRBJ2-1
V gene: TRBV6-6
D gene: TRBD2
CDR3 protein: CASSPFLADNEQFF

J gene: TRBJ1-5
V gene: TRBV19
D gene: .
CDR3 protein: CASSAQLGQPQHF

J gene: TRBJ1-5
V gene: TRBV25-1
D gene: TRBD1
CDR3 protein: CASSDGRAGGDQPQHF

J gene: TRBJ2-7
V gene: TRBV5-4
D gene: TRBD2
CDR3 protein: CASSLGTSGSIYEQYF

J gene: TRBJ2-1
V gene: TRBV5-6
D gene: TRBD2
CDR3 protein: CASSLRGLVSSYNEQFF

J gene: TRBJ2-1
V gene: TRBV7-2
D gene: .
CDR3 protein: CASSLAQGWRGNEQFF

J gene: TRBJ2-2
V gene: TRBV9
D gene: TRBD2
CDR3 protein: CASSVRASGSRTTGELFF

J gene: TRBJ1-1
V gene: TRBV28
D gene: .
CDR3 protein: CASRGRTTRPEAFF

J gene: TRBJ1-1
V gene: TRBV4-2
D gene: .
CDR3 protein: CASSQQLLNTEAFF

J gene: TRBJ2-3
V gene: TRBV5-7
D gene: TRBD2
CDR3 protein: CASSFSGSFQGYTQYF

J gene: TRBJ1-2
V gene: TRBV10-3
D gene: .
CDR3 protein: CASERQSRVGYTF

J gene: TRBJ2-3
V gene: TRBV19
D gene: TRBD2
CDR3 protein: CASSPRSGIGSDTQYF

J gene: TRBJ1-5
V gene: TRBV18
D gene: .
CDR3 protein: CASSPRGDSNQPQHF

J gene: TRBJ1-2
V gene: TRBV11-2
D gene: TRBD1
CDR3 protein: CASSITGTGRTGYTF

J gene: TRBJ1-6
V gene: TRBV9
D gene: .
CDR3 protein: CASSVGEGDNSPLHF

J gene: TRBJ2-7
V gene: TRBV7-2
D gene: .
CDR3 protein: CASSLFIQGPYEQYF

J gene: TRBJ2-1
V gene: TRBV5-1
D gene: TRBD2
CDR3 protein: CASSGGLANYNEQFF

J gene: TRBJ2-3
V gene: TRBV28
D gene: TRBD2
CDR3 protein: CASRNRLAGARDTQYF

J gene: TRBJ2-4
V gene: TRBV23-1
D gene: TRBD2
CDR3 protein: CASSQSGGLAGSLTKNIQYF

J gene: TRBJ2-2
V gene: TRBV5-1
D gene: .
CDR3 protein: CASRPLGGYNTGELFF

J gene: TRBJ2-7
V gene: TRBV28
D gene: TRBD2
CDR3 protein: CASSSSGRARNEQYF